This T cell receptor (beta chain) was recorded in a study of cytomegalovirus exposure and HLA in healthy donors. Whole-study results and caveats: The study flagged some 170 TCR beta chains as cytomegalovirus-associated. It emerged from a later analysis that several of the most significant clusters appeared to be linked to common viral pathogens. Later analysis demonstrated an association between a missense DCLRE1C variant and TCR beta V- and J-gene trimming. Differences between HLA loci emerged in a later analysis of TCR association rates, with DRB1 most and HLA-C fewest.

Vbeta (60) and Jbeta (13) primers were used in the PCR. Data came from immunoSEQ multiplex PCR; TCRdb stores just in-frame clones and leaves some out. This table holds roughly 110,000 clones, 81% found once. Germline lookup yields CDR1 ENHRY and CDR2 SYGVKD. Trimming took off 6 bases at V and 0 bases at J, with 9 bases between the two ends. This CDR3 contains 14 residues. Remarks on this clone: The antigen is not known.

This chain uses TRBV10-3 with TRBJ2-1; D call uncertain. This receptor was taken from a man aged 25-45 years in good health and CMV-seronegative. Source material: PBMCs. The CDR3 spells CAISPPSSYNEQFF. The CDR3 DNA is TGTGCCATCAGCCCGCCCAGCTCCTACAATGAGCAGTTCTTC.